This T cell receptor (beta chain) stems from a study of shared clonotypes between healthy human individuals (dated by TCRdb to 2019 to 2021). Some background on the complete study: The cohort included three men and a couple of women between 18 and 49 years of age. For each donor, three plates each were used for CD4 naive and CD4 memory, two plates were used for CD8 naive, and one plate was used for CD8 memory. To estimate repertoire size and how much clonotype sharing occurs between individuals, the study deeply sequenced the blood TCR repertoires of several healthy adults. Libraries were prepared and TCR repertoires were sequenced by different laboratories using diverse techniques, in order to increase sequencing depth and limit assay-specific biases. Each donor's leukapheresis produced roughly between about 0.85 and 10 billion PBMCs.

CD8 naive samples were CD45RO-negative cells positively selected for CCR7, giving a CD45RA+CCR7+ population that excluded TemRA cells. Donors were healthy HIV-negative adults with no recently reported acute infections or vaccinations. Every donor was a Caucasian adult residing in Nashville, Tennessee, USA. Blood was collected by leukapheresis, and PBMCs were isolated by Ficoll-Histopaque density gradient centrifugation and then cryopreserved in liquid nitrogen vapor phase. Purity and quantity of every magnetically sorted T cell population were checked by analytical flow cytometry. Genomic DNA was isolated from each sorted fraction and quantified by UV absorbance on a Nanodrop 2000c. As regards this clone: Its antigen has not been determined. No base qualities exist here, and no much larger clone lies one base off it.

Using the deep immunoSEQ assay, multiplex PCR amplified TCR CDR3 regions from genomic DNA. Extracted genomic DNA from each cell subset was spread evenly across all wells of several immunoSEQ 96-well plates, with each plate serving as a replicate. Each replicate PCR for sorted subsets received approximately 200 ng genomic DNA, equal to 28,000 or so T cell genomes. Purified libraries were quantified with a Qubit 3.0 fluorometer, sized on a Bioanalyzer 2100, and re-quantified with the KAPA Library Quantification kit. A separate single-read 150-cycle Illumina NextSeq 550 flow cell was used to sequence each immunoSEQ 96-well plate. In the original analysis: Because the immunoSEQ output held only junctional sequences and lacked quality scores, the filtering could not match the filtering applied to full-length reads. To assign V/J genes and CDR3, sequences were annotated against IMGT germline references using PyIR, a Python wrapper for IgBLAST v1.9. Reads were removed for weak V/J assignments (E-value above 1e-6), missing CDR3, stop codons, out-of-frame junctions, or ambiguous translated residues. V3J clonotypes were defined as sequences sharing the same inferred V gene, J gene, and CDR3 amino acid sequence. Percentage overlap between repertoires was computed as shared unique clonotypes divided by the size of the smaller repertoire. Three approaches were used to assess repertoire richness: RTK rarefaction, the Chao1 estimator, and Recon v2.1 estimates of unobserved clonotypes. Generation probabilities were computed with OLGA for all TCRbeta clonotypes obtained by the gDNA method from several donors. What TCRdb holds here is the immuneACCESS table cut down to in-frame rearrangements. Part of the clones is not present; checked against another copy, under half of the missing clones reflect an unresolved V gene, and the others are unexplained. The DNA gave D and trimming, while V, J and clone size come from that table. Counted in this sample were some 2,000,000 clones; just under 95% of them appeared once. The ten largest clones take up about 1.1% of the sample.

What the authors observed across the whole study: Based on pairwise subsampling, the degree of clonotype sharing among donors was expected to be affected by sequencing depth. Sampling was limited to blood, and TCR repertoires in tissue likely differ from TCR repertoires in blood. Incomplete sequencing was indicated by rarefaction of sorted-subset datasets, despite the large sequencing depth. Across four donors, 4.5% to 6.5% of naive CD4, roughly 3.3% of naive CD8, around 2.1% of memory CD4, and around 0.4% of memory CD8 clonotypes were shared. The small number of donors limited the genetic and exposure-history diversity represented. Compared with non-shared clonotypes, clonotypes shared by all four sorted-subset donors had higher generation probabilities. Naive subsets generally had larger estimated clonotype richness than memory subsets.

CDR1 and CDR2 are read off the germline V gene as SGDLS and YYNGEE. Counted from cysteine to phenylalanine, this CDR3 has 18 amino acids. Of all the DNA, just the CDR3 is kept, 54 bases in frame from base 1. Trimming accounts for 0 bases at V and 2 bases at J, while the number of junction bases matched to no gene is 6. The sequence came from a young man in good health. The sequencing input was naive CD8+ T cells sorted from blood. The cell subset or site tag for this specimen amounts to: CD45RA+CCR7+. This sequence uses TRBV9 and TRBJ2-1; TRBD2 matches 12 bases in the middle. Here is the DNA: TGTGCCAGCAGCGTAGATATACTAGCGGGAGGTACCTACAATGAGCAGTTCTTC. Its protein reads: CASSVDILAGGTYNEQFF. The full variable domain, with segments outside the CDR3 supplied by the reference TRBV9 and TRBJ2-1 proteins, appears as DSGVTQTPKHLITATGQRVTLRCSPRSGDLSVYWYQQSLDQGLQFLIQYYNGEERAKGNILERFSAQQFPDLHSELNLSSLELGDSALYFCASSVDILAGGTYNEQFFGPGTRLTVL.